The 10 T cell receptor beta chains presented below share a single source sample, sequenced in a study of shared clonotypes between healthy human individuals (dated by TCRdb to the early 2020s). Receptors were amplified or captured by the immunoSEQ multiplex PCR assay. TCRdb took this table from immuneACCESS and kept in-frame rearrangements with V and J called. Such tables lack part of the clones; where checked against another copy, unresolved V genes explain under half of the gap, and the rest is unexplained. A total of over 950,000 clones appear in this sample, 70% to 85% of them only once. The ten biggest clones cover 0.85% to 1% of the sample. The sequenced material came from memory CD4+ T cells from PBMCs. This specimen's cell subset or site label, per the study, means: CD45RA-negative fraction. These receptors were collected from a man between 18 and 29 years old in good health. Some clones in this sample may be carry-over from other donors' samples.

The sample holds one count of this clone. This sequence joins TRBV9 and TRBJ2-1; TRBD2 matches at 8 bases. V shed 4 bases and J 4 bases; nucleotides not matched to a gene: 13. The CDR3 extends over 17 amino acids. CDR1 is SGDLS and CDR2 is YYNGEE in the germline V gene. The CDR3: CASSPTWAGGSYNEQFF. Here the CDR3 DNA reads TGTGCCAGCAGCCCCACCTGGGCGGGAGGATCTTACAATGAGCAGTTCTTC.

The gene calls are TRBV10-3 and TRBJ1-1, with a possible D match to TRBD1 (6 bases). CDR3 length: 14 residues. The germline V and J ends were trimmed by 6 bases and 0 bases, with 11 bases remaining between them. CDR1 ENHRY and CDR2 SYGVKD come from the germline V gene. Here the CDR3 reads CAIRTDRMNTEAFF. DNA of the CDR3: TGTGCCATCAGGACGGACAGAATGAACACTGAAGCTTTCTTT.

This chain links TRBV6-5 with TRBJ1-2; 7 nucleotides agree with TRBD1. J was trimmed by 4 bases and V by 7 bases; bases with no gene match: 12. The CDR3 sequence is 15 residues long. Germline values: CDR1 MNHEY, CDR2 SVGAGI. Written as DNA, the CDR3 is TGTGCCAGCATTAGACGACAGGGTTTGGGCTATGGCTACACCTTC. This sequence encodes CASIRRQGLGYGYTF.

This clone was observed at least ten times. J is TRBJ2-5 and V is TRBV4-1; D possibly corresponds to TRBD2 (6 bases). The V end was cut by 3 bases, the J end by 4 bases, with 9 bases between. The CDR3 covers 13 residues. The germline gives CDR1 MGHRA, CDR2 YSYEKL. CDR3: CASSQTAGETQYF. CDR3 bases: TGCGCCAGCAGCCAGACAGCGGGAGAGACCCAGTACTTC.

The chain couples TRBV28 to TRBJ2-4, with D tentatively TRBD2 (5 bases). Trimming pared 5 bases from V and 7 bases from J, leaving 18 bases between. The CDR3 runs to 15 residues. CDR1 and CDR2 from the germline V gene are MDHEN and SYDVKM. Here the CDR3 reads CASSPPTGEGNIQYF. CDR3 nucleotides: TGTGCCAGCAGTCCCCCTACCGGGGAAGGGAACATTCAGTACTTC.

CDR3 bases: TGTGCCAGCAGCGTAGCTACCTCTCCTTCCTACGAGCAGTACTTC. Translating it yields CASSVATSPSYEQYF. The chain links TRBV9 to TRBJ2-7; the D is unclear. In germline, CDR1 is SGDLS, CDR2 YYNGEE. Trimming left V 0 bases short and J 1 base short, with 11 bases between. The CDR3 is 15 amino acids.

V and J are TRBV6-5 and TRBJ1-1; D may be TRBD1 (6 bases). Germline V gives CDR1 MNHEY, CDR2 SVGAGI. The CDR3 is made up of 13 amino acids. V lost 7 bases, J lost 0 bases, and 9 bases lay in between. The chain's CDR3 is CASTRQVNTEAFF. For the CDR3, the DNA is TGTGCCAGCACCAGACAGGTGAACACTGAAGCTTTCTTT.

A word on this clone: A far larger clone is one base from this, pointing to a likely read error. Distinct nucleotide sequences in the sample also encode this CDR3. V gene TRBV7-9 combines with J gene TRBJ1-1; weak D call: TRBD1 (6 bases). Trimming took 2 bases from V and 3 from J, leaving 7 bases between them. CDR1 and CDR2 from the germline V gene are SEHNR and FQNEAQ (reference sequence). This CDR3 region has 13 residues. The chain's CDR3 is CASSLSGDTEAFF. CDR3 bases: TGTGCCAGCAGCTTATCAGGGGACACTGAAGCTTTCTTT. Together with reference TRBV7-9 and TRBJ1-1, the CDR3 gives the full variable domain: DTGVSQNPRHKITKRGQNVTFRCDPISEHNRLYWYRQTLGQGPEFLTYFQNEAQLEKSRLLSDRFSAERPKGSFSTLEIQRTEQGDSAMYLCASSLSGDTEAFFGQGTRLTVV.

This clone appeared once. The chain employs TRBV10-2 and TRBJ2-1, with 7 bases matching TRBD2. This CDR3 spans 15 amino acids. V shed 7 bases, J shed 7 bases, and the junction held 13 bases outside the gene matches. The germline gives CDR1 WSHSY, CDR2 SAAADI. CDR3 in amino acids: CASTYRGGRVNEQFF. DNA for the CDR3: TGCGCCAGCACGTACCGGGGTGGGAGGGTAAATGAGCAGTTCTTC.

The chain uses TRBV5-1 and TRBJ1-4; D uncertain. V dropped 0 bases and J dropped 2 bases, with 8 bases sitting between them. The CDR3 length is 15 residues. The germline V gene has CDR1 SGHRS and CDR2 YFSETQ. For the CDR3, the DNA is TGCGCCAGCAGCTTGGGAGGAGGGACTAATGAAAAACTGTTTTTT. The encoded protein is CASSLGGGTNEKLFF.